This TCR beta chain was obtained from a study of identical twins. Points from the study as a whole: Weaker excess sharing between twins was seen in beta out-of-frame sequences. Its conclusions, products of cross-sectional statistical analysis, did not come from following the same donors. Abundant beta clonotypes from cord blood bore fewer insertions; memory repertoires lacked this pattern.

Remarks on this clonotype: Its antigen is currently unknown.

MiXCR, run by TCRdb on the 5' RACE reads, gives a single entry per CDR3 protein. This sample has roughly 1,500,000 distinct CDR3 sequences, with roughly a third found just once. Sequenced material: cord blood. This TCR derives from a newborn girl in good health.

The DNA for the CDR3 is TGTGCCAGCAGCTTAACAGGGCAGGGGGTGATCCGGGAAAAACTGTTTTTT. Residues: CASSLTGQGVIREKLFF. The rearrangement joins TRBV7-9 to TRBJ1-4; 7 nucleotides line up with TRBD1. The V and J ends lost 2 bases and 8 bases, in that order; junction bases with no gene match: 14. Germline V gene lookup returns CDR1 SEHNR and CDR2 FQNEAQ (reference sequence). The CDR3 extends over 17 amino acids.